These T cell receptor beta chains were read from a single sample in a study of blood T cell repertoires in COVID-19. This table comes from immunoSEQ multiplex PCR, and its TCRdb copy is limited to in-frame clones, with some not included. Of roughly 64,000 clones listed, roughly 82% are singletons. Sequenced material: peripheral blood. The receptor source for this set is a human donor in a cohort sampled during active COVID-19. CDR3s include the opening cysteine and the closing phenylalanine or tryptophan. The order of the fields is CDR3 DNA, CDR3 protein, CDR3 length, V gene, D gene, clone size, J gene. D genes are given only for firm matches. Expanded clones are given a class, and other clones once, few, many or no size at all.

cdr3_nt: TGTGCCAGCAGCCAAGTACAGGGGAACGAGCAGTACTTC
cdr3_aa: CASSQVQGNEQYF
cdr3_length: 13
v_call: TRBV3-1/TRBV3-2
d_call: TRBD1
clone_size: NA
j_call: TRBJ2-7

cdr3_nt: TGTGCCAGCGCCCTGCAGGGTTCCTACAATGAGCAGTTCTTC
cdr3_aa: CASALQGSYNEQFF
cdr3_length: 14
v_call: TRBV6-5
d_call: NA
clone_size: NA
j_call: TRBJ2-1

cdr3_nt: TGTGCCACCAGTGGAGGGCGGGGGAGCACAGATACGCAGTATTTT
cdr3_aa: CATSGGRGSTDTQYF
cdr3_length: 15
v_call: TRBV24-1
d_call: TRBD2
clone_size: once
j_call: TRBJ2-3

cdr3_nt: TGCGCCAGCAGCCAAGATGCCCGGGGGGAAGGCTATGGCTACACCTTC
cdr3_aa: CASSQDARGEGYGYTF
cdr3_length: 16
v_call: TRBV4-3
d_call: NA
clone_size: NA
j_call: TRBJ1-2

cdr3_nt: TGTGCCTGGGGACAGGGGGGAATGTATGGCTACACCTTC
cdr3_aa: CAWGQGGMYGYTF
cdr3_length: 13
v_call: TRBV30
d_call: TRBD1
clone_size: NA
j_call: TRBJ1-2

cdr3_nt: TGTGCCAGCAGCGCCCGACAGGGGGCGGAGACAGATACGCAGTATTTT
cdr3_aa: CASSARQGAETDTQYF
cdr3_length: 16
v_call: TRBV13
d_call: TRBD1
clone_size: medium-sized
j_call: TRBJ2-3

cdr3_nt: TGCGCCAGCAGCCCAAGGTTTACTAGCAGTGGCACAGATACGCAGTATTTT
cdr3_aa: CASSPRFTSSGTDTQYF
cdr3_length: 17
v_call: TRBV4-1
d_call: NA
clone_size: once
j_call: TRBJ2-3

cdr3_nt: TGTGCCAGCAGTTCCGGGACTAGCATGACAGATACGCAGTATTTT
cdr3_aa: CASSSGTSMTDTQYF
cdr3_length: 15
v_call: TRBV2
d_call: TRBD2
clone_size: NA
j_call: TRBJ2-3

cdr3_nt: TGTGCCAGCAGCCTAGGGACTAGCGGGGGGGTAAGAGATACGCAGTATTTT
cdr3_aa: CASSLGTSGGVRDTQYF
cdr3_length: 17
v_call: TRBV5-6
d_call: TRBD2
clone_size: medium-sized
j_call: TRBJ2-3

cdr3_nt: TGTGCCAGCAGCTCCGGCGGGAAAAATTCACCCCTCCACTTT
cdr3_aa: CASSSGGKNSPLHF
cdr3_length: 14
v_call: TRBV28
d_call: NA
clone_size: NA
j_call: TRBJ1-6

cdr3_nt: TGTGCCAGCAGTCCCCCCCGGGAAGGGGAGCTGTTTTTT
cdr3_aa: CASSPPREGELFF
cdr3_length: 13
v_call: TRBV28
d_call: NA
clone_size: NA
j_call: TRBJ2-2

cdr3_nt: TGTGCCGGCAGGAGGGCGGGATCCATGAACACTGAAGCTTTCTTT
cdr3_aa: CAGRRAGSMNTEAFF
cdr3_length: 15
v_call: TRBV28
d_call: NA
clone_size: NA
j_call: TRBJ1-1

cdr3_nt: TGTGCCTGGACTTGGAACACTGAAGCTTTCTTT
cdr3_aa: CAWTWNTEAFF
cdr3_length: 11
v_call: TRBV30
d_call: NA
clone_size: NA
j_call: TRBJ1-1

cdr3_nt: TGTGCCAGCAGCTTGAGAAGCGGGGTTAACACCGGGGAGCTGTTTTTT
cdr3_aa: CASSLRSGVNTGELFF
cdr3_length: 16
v_call: TRBV5-6
d_call: TRBD2
clone_size: NA
j_call: TRBJ2-2

cdr3_nt: TGTGCCAGCAGCCCCGGGGAGGGTCTGAAGACCCAGTACTTC
cdr3_aa: CASSPGEGLKTQYF
cdr3_length: 14
v_call: TRBV7-6
d_call: TRBD2
clone_size: many
j_call: TRBJ2-5

cdr3_nt: TGTGCCAGCAGTTTCAGGGGGGATACGCAGTATTTT
cdr3_aa: CASSFRGDTQYF
cdr3_length: 12
v_call: TRBV6-5
d_call: TRBD1
clone_size: NA
j_call: TRBJ2-3

cdr3_nt: TGTGCCTGGAGTGTCCAAGCCTCCTATGGCTACACCTTC
cdr3_aa: CAWSVQASYGYTF
cdr3_length: 13
v_call: TRBV30
d_call: NA
clone_size: medium-sized
j_call: TRBJ1-2

cdr3_nt: TGTGCCAGCAGCCACACTGGACTAGCGGGCAATGAGCAGTTCTTC
cdr3_aa: CASSHTGLAGNEQFF
cdr3_length: 15
v_call: TRBV4-2
d_call: TRBD2
clone_size: NA
j_call: TRBJ2-1

cdr3_nt: TGTGCCAGCAGCTTAGAGTCCAGCAGGGACTATGGCTACACCTTC
cdr3_aa: CASSLESSRDYGYTF
cdr3_length: 15
v_call: TRBV11-3
d_call: NA
clone_size: NA
j_call: TRBJ1-2

cdr3_nt: TGTGCCAGCAGTTTATTCCGGGGGAACACTGAAGCTTTCTTT
cdr3_aa: CASSLFRGNTEAFF
cdr3_length: 14
v_call: TRBV28
d_call: NA
clone_size: NA
j_call: TRBJ1-1